This T cell receptor (beta chain) was captured in a study of spatial heterogeneity in lung cancer. Across the study: Sequencing consistently turned up more beta-chain sequences than alpha-chain sequences.

TCR cDNA molecules each carried a unique molecular identifier. Using its own MiXCR run on the 5' RACE reads, TCRdb lists one record per CDR3 protein. The data show 9,000 to 13,000 distinct CDR3 sequences, with roughly 6.3% seen just once and 25% to 35% held by the top ten. The CDR3 extends over 14 amino acids. V was clipped by 3 bases and J by 7 bases; unmatched bases: 5. Looked up from germline, CDR1 is GTSNPN and CDR2 is SVGIG (reference sequence). The table lists this clonotype with a few counts. With the library built for alpha chains, this beta chain is off target and its frequency is not meaningful. Time point given: sample taken at primary tumor resection. Extraction of whole RNA from tumor, nontumor lung or frozen PBMC preceded unsorted sequencing. Untreated early-stage non-small cell lung cancer patients, 65 to 90 in total, were the donors.

The sample consisted of PBMCs, taken at surgery. The chain combines TRBV30 with TRBJ1-6, with TRBD1 matching over 8 bases. The sequence came from a male donor with early-stage non-small cell lung cancer. The CDR3, as DNA: TGTGCCTGGAGGGGGGACAGGCCGAATTCACCCCTCCACTTT. Its protein is CAWRGDRPNSPLHF.